This T cell receptor (beta chain) was sequenced during a study of blood T cell repertoires in COVID-19. Study-wide background: Sources were T cells, B-cell-depleted T cells, or PBMCs; the material itself was cDNA or gDNA.

TCRdb's copy holds only in-frame clones and misses some; the assay was immunoSEQ multiplex PCR. The table has 90,000 to 120,000 clones, 80% to 90% seen once. The source material was peripheral blood. The receptor's source is a man aged 35-49 years with active or convalescent COVID-19.

DNA of the CDR3: TGTGCCAGCAGCGTTCGTGTACGGGGGGCCAAAAACATTCAGTACTTC. Residues: CASSVRVRGAKNIQYF. V and J are TRBV7-8 and TRBJ2-4; tentatively, D is TRBD2 (6 bases). V gave up 5 bases and J gave up 1 base, with 15 bases separating them. Looked up from germline, CDR1 is SGHVS and CDR2 is FQNEAQ. This CDR3 comprises 16 residues. The full variable domain, its missing parts supplied by reference TRBV7-8 and TRBJ2-4, is GAGVSQSPRYKVAKRGQDVALRCDPISGHVSLFWYQQALGQGPEFLTYFQNEAQLDKSGLPSDRFFAERPEGSVSTLKIQRTQQEDSAVYLCASSVRVRGAKNIQYFGAGTRLSVL.